The rows below give T cell receptor beta chains drawn from one sample of a study of identical twins. TCRdb called the 5' RACE reads again in MiXCR, with one record for every CDR3 protein. The profile shows about 810,000 distinct CDR3 sequences, 12% of them singletons. These data are also associated with another study on yellow fever vaccine responses in identical twins.

The specimen was PBMCs. All receptors come from a woman younger than 35 in good health. Both conserved end residues are part of each CDR3. D genes are given only for firm matches. Part of the rows lack a size; the others show once, few, many or a class for expanded clones.

NA	TRBV11-2	NA	16	TRBJ2-3	CASSLSSQVKGDTQYF	TGTGCCAGCAGCTTATCGAGCCAGGTGAAGGGAGATACGCAGTATTTT
NA	TRBV7-2	many	17	TRBJ2-1	CASSLALGGGSYNEQFF	TGTGCCAGCAGCTTAGCACTAGGGGGGGGAAGTTACAATGAGCAGTTCTTC
TRBD1	TRBV10-3	few	16	TRBJ2-5	CAISGPGTGSSETQYF	TGTGCCATCAGTGGGCCGGGGACAGGGTCGTCAGAGACCCAGTACTTC
TRBD2	TRBV6-5	few	15	TRBJ2-2	CASSFLGEGTGELFF	TGTGCCAGCAGTTTCCTGGGGGAGGGCACCGGGGAGCTGTTTTTT
NA	TRBV2	few	13	TRBJ1-6	CASMRADNSPLHF	TGTGCCAGCATGAGAGCGGATAATTCACCCCTCCACTTT
NA	TRBV11-2	NA	17	TRBJ1-3	CASSLRPGISSGDTIYF	TGTGCCAGCAGCTTACGCCCGGGAATAAGCTCTGGGGACACCATATATTTT
TRBD1	TRBV19	NA	14	TRBJ2-5	CASSTTGVSETQYF	TGTGCCAGTAGTACGACAGGGGTCTCGGAGACCCAGTACTTC
NA	TRBV20-1	few	19	TRBJ2-3	CSARTRPLGGRRNTDTQYF	TGCAGTGCTAGGACGAGACCCTTAGGGGGGCGACGGAACACAGATACGCAGTATTTT
NA	TRBV12-3/TRBV12-4	few	15	TRBJ2-2	CASQRGRGGDGELFF	TGTGCCAGTCAGAGGGGCAGGGGGGGTGACGGGGAGCTGTTTTTT
NA	TRBV15	NA	11	TRBJ2-1	CATSRGLEQFF	TGTGCCACCAGCAGAGGTCTTGAGCAGTTCTTC
NA	TRBV20-1	NA	16	TRBJ2-1	CSAVFGGARGGREQFF	TGCAGTGCCGTCTTTGGCGGGGCCAGGGGGGGACGAGAGCAGTTCTTC
NA	TRBV3-1	few	15	TRBJ2-5	CASSQVTSWTGTQYF	TGTGCCAGCAGCCAAGTGACTAGTTGGACGGGGACCCAGTACTTC
NA	TRBV20-1	NA	15	TRBJ1-5	CSARVVREPNQPQHF	TGCAGTGCTAGAGTAGTAAGAGAACCCAATCAGCCCCAGCATTTT
NA	TRBV7-9	few	11	TRBJ2-7	CASSTGLPQYF	TGTGCCAGCAGCACGGGACTCCCACAGTACTTC